The 18 T cell receptor beta chains in this list originate from one sample, sequenced in a study of blood T cells in healthy people across ages. Primers used in a second PCR of about 6 to 11 cycles were a sample-barcoded 5' primer and a J-beta primer mix. TCRdb recomputed calls from the 5' RACE reads with MiXCR, one row per CDR3 protein. The profile shows some 700,000 distinct CDR3 sequences, roughly 45% of them singletons. The sequenced sample consisted of blood. Source of these receptors: a woman aged 60-70 years in good health.

The rearrangement joins TRBV20-1 to TRBJ2-7; TRBD2 aligns across 11 bases. Germline V gene sequence: CDR1 DFQATT, CDR2 SNEGSKA (reference sequence). The CDR3 has 15 amino acids. V gave up 0 bases and J gave up 7 bases; unmatched junction bases: 8. The CDR3 coding sequence is TGCAGTGCTAGAGAACTAGCGGGAGTCTACAATGAGCAGTACTTC. It codes for CSARELAGVYNEQYF.

This clonotype appeared a few times. The gene calls are TRBV10-3 and TRBJ2-7, with 7 nucleotides matching TRBD2. The CDR3 is 12 amino acids. Germline loops: CDR1 ENHRY, CDR2 SYGVKD. The V segment lost 11 bases and the J segment 4 bases; nucleotides outside the gene matches: 8. CDR3 loop: CAASSGGYEQYF. As DNA, the CDR3 is TGTGCCGCCTCCTCGGGGGGATACGAGCAGTACTTC.

Worth noting for this clonotype: The conserved phenylalanine or tryptophan is not found at the CDR3 terminus, so this likely reflects a read error. No DNA is shown, since the ends of the CDR3 on it are uncertain; the CDR3 is the one TCRdb lists. This chain connects TRBV7-2 to TRBJ2-7; the D call of TRBD2 is as the table states it, not checked on the DNA. The CDR3 has 14 amino acids, counting both end residues. The V gene's germline CDR1 is SGHTA and CDR2 FQGNSA. This CDR3 reads CASSPGLARTSSTS.

The rearrangement joins TRBV2 to TRBJ2-1; 8 nucleotides match TRBD2. CDR3 size: 17 residues. V gave up 4 bases and J gave up 7 bases; unmatched junction bases: 15. Germline V gene data show CDR1 as SNHLY and CDR2 as FYNNEI. CDR3 sequence (DNA): TGTGCCAGCAGTGGAAGCGAAGGACGGGGGGGCCTGAATGAGCAGTTCTTC. Translating it yields CASSGSEGRGGLNEQFF.

The V call is TRBV5-5, the J call TRBJ1-4; D remains ambiguous. This CDR3 comprises 15 residues. V was clipped by 2 bases and J by 8 bases, with 16 bases between them. Germline-derived CDR1 and CDR2 are SGHKS and YYEKEE (reference sequence). CDR3 region: CASSFYFSKEEKLFF. The CDR3 DNA sequence: TGTGCCAGCAGCTTCTACTTTAGCAAGGAGGAAAAACTGTTTTTT.

The V and J genes are TRBV20-1 and TRBJ2-3, with D maybe TRBD1 (5 bases). The CDR3 length is 15 residues. CDR1 and CDR2 from the germline V gene are DFQATT and SNEGSKA (reference sequence). V lost 1 base to trimming and J lost 4 bases, with 15 bases between them. The CDR3 DNA reads as TGCAGTGCTAGAGGACAGTCGGTTGTCCCAGATACGCAGTATTTT. It is translated as CSARGQSVVPDTQYF.

Comment on this clonotype: One base away lies a much larger clone, so this may be a sequencing read error. The J gene is TRBJ2-3, the V gene TRBV21-1. TRBV21-1 is assigned pseudogene status. The CDR3 has 16 residues. The chain's CDR3 is CASSKISDRNTDTQYF. In DNA, the CDR3 is TGTGCCAGCAGCAAAATTTCGGACCGGAACACAGATACGCAGTATTTT.

This clonotype has a count of ten or more. This chain uses TRBV29-1 with TRBJ2-5; D call uncertain. Matching the DNA end better, TRBJ2-7 makes the J call doubtful. The germline V gene has CDR1 SQVTM and CDR2 ANQGSEA. There are 11 residues in the CDR3. The CDR3 reads CSALVSVEQYF. CDR3 sequence (DNA): TGCAGCGCCCTAGTCTCTGTCGAGCAGTACTTC.

The chain is built from TRBV29-1 and TRBJ2-7, with 8 positions matching TRBD2. Trimming removed 4 bases from V and 6 bases from J; junction bases left unmatched: 5. Germline CDR1 and CDR2: SQVTM and ANQGSEA. The CDR3 is made up of 12 amino acids. The CDR3 DNA is TGCAGCGTTGCAGCGGGAGATCGCGAGCAGTACTTC. It specifies CSVAAGDREQYF.

Only a few counts were recorded for this clonotype. The rearrangement joins TRBV18 to TRBJ2-7; D assignment may be TRBD1 or TRBD2 (5 bases each). The V end lost 6 bases, the J end lost 6 bases, and 18 bases lay between the germline ends. The CDR3 contains 14 residues. Germline CDR1 KGHSH, CDR2 LQKENI. The CDR3 loop reads CASSPTGTFAEQYF. DNA for the CDR3: TGTGCCAGCTCGCCCACCGGGACGTTCGCCGAGCAGTACTTC.

This clonotype has only a few counts. The chain uses TRBV12-3 or TRBV12-4 and TRBJ1-6, with a weak D call TRBD1 (5 bases). CDR3 length: 15 amino acids. The V end was cut by 6 bases, the J end by 5 bases, with 14 bases between. DNA for the CDR3: TGTGCCAGCAGCCCTAGGGGACTGAATAATTCACCCCTCCACTTT. Translated, it gives CASSPRGLNNSPLHF.

This chain links TRBV5-1 with TRBJ1-5; D ambiguous. Trimming took 4 bases from V and 0 from J, leaving 11 bases between them. Germline loops: CDR1 SGHRS, CDR2 YFSETQ. This CDR3 has 15 residues. CDR3 loop: CASSQDGFSNQPQHF. CDR3 nucleotides: TGCGCCAGCAGCCAGGACGGTTTTAGCAATCAGCCCCAGCATTTT.

V usage is TRBV6-1 and J usage is TRBJ2-5, with D possibly matching TRBD1 (6 bases). The J call may be faulty, since TRBJ2-7 better matches the DNA end. The CDR3 extends over 14 amino acids. Germline CDR1 is MNHNS and CDR2 is SASEGT. The CDR3 loop is CASRSEGTNYEQYF. The CDR3 DNA follows: TGTGCCAGCAGGTCCGAGGGGACAAACTACGAGCAGTACTTC.

A note on this clonotype: This may be a read error: a much more frequent sequence differs by one nucleotide. The chain recombines TRBV20-1 with TRBJ2-1; perhaps TRBD2 as D (6 bases). The J call is uncertain, as TRBJ2-7 better fits the DNA end. In germline, CDR1 is DFQATT, CDR2 SNEGSKA (reference sequence). The CDR3 has 15 amino acids. The CDR3 nucleotides read TGCAGTGCTAGAGATGGGGGGAGCTCCTACAATGAGCAGTACTTC. This codes for CSARDGGSSYNEQYF.

The gene calls are TRBV29-1 and TRBJ2-3; 7 bases are a match to TRBD2. The CDR3 consists of 14 residues. The trim removed 7 bases at V and 4 bases at J, leaving 11 bases unmatched. Germline CDR1 SQVTM, CDR2 ANQGSEA. The CDR3 nucleotides read TGCAGCGGTGGGACTAACGGGAGATCAGATACGCAGTATTTT. This codes for CSGGTNGRSDTQYF.

This chain links TRBV12-3 or TRBV12-4 with TRBJ1-2; 8 bases align to TRBD1. The J segment lost 1 base and the V segment lost 7 bases, leaving 5 bases of the junction unmatched. The CDR3 has 14 residues. The CDR3 coding sequence is TGTGCCAGCACCCGGACAGGGCTTAACTATGGCTACACCTTC. Its protein product is CASTRTGLNYGYTF.

This chain links TRBV4-1 with TRBJ2-5; 11 nucleotides line up with TRBD1. The assigned J gene may be wrong: the sequence end matches TRBJ2-7 better. CDR1 MGHRA and CDR2 YSYEKL come from the germline V gene. CDR3 size: 15 residues. The CDR3 bases are TGCGCCAGCAGCCACCGGACAGGGGGCTACTACGAGCAGTACTTC. Its translation is CASSHRTGGYYEQYF.

The sample holds many counts of this clonotype. The chain couples TRBV12-3 or TRBV12-4 to TRBJ2-7, with TRBD2 identical over 7 bases. The CDR3 extends over 14 amino acids. The V and J ends lost 6 bases and 2 bases, in that order; junction bases with no gene match: 7. The CDR3 sequence is CASSLSGGAYEQYF. The CDR3 nucleotides read TGTGCCAGCAGCTTAAGTGGGGGGGCCTACGAGCAGTACTTC.